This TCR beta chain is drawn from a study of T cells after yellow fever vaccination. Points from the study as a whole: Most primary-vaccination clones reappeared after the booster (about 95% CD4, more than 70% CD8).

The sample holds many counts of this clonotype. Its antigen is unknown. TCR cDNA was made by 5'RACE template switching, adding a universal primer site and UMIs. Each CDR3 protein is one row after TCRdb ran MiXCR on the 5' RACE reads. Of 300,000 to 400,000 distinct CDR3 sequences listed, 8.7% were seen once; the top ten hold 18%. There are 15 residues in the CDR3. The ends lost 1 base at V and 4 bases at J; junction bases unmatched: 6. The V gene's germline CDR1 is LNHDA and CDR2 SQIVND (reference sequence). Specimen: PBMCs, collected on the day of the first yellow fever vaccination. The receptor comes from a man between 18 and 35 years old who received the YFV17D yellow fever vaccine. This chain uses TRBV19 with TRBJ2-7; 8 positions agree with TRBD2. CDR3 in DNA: TGTGCCAGTAGTATAGGCCCAGCGGGGGCGTACGAGCAGTACTTC. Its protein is CASSIGPAGAYEQYF.